This TCR beta chain was recovered during a study of blood T cells in healthy people across ages. V was clipped by 6 bases and J by 0 bases; unmatched bases: 13. CDR3 length: 19 residues. Per the germline V gene, CDR1 is SEHNR and CDR2 is FQNEAQ (reference sequence). A J-beta primer mix and a sample-barcoded 5' primer were used in a second PCR of about 6 to 12 cycles. MiXCR, applied by TCRdb to the 5' RACE reads, yields one record per CDR3 protein. Found here are 1.4 million or so distinct CDR3 sequences, 35% to 45% of them singletons; the top ten hold over 3.5%. A note on this clonotype: The target antigen is unknown.

Investigators took 8 to 10 milliliters of peripheral blood from every donor. Study-wide results and limits: Older age went with lower TCR beta diversity per million T cells, in a roughly linear way.

The V call is TRBV7-9, the J call TRBJ2-7; 14 bases agree with TRBD2. Material for sequencing was blood. The receptor comes from a woman aged 18-30 years in good health. CDR3 amino acids: CASSTRVGLAGGLSYEQYF. The DNA for the CDR3 is TGTGCCAGCAGTACCAGGGTTGGACTAGCGGGAGGACTCTCCTACGAGCAGTACTTC.